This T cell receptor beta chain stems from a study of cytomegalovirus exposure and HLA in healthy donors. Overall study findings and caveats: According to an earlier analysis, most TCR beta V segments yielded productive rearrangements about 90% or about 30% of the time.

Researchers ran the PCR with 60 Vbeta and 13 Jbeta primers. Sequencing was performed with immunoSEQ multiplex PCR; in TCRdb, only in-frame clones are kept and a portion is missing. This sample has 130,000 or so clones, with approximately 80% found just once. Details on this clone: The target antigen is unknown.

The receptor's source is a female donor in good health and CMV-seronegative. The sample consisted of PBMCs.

Here the CDR3 reads CASSSSSGTSSYNEQFF. The DNA of the CDR3 is TGTGCCAGCAGTTCCTCAAGCGGGACTAGCTCCTACAATGAGCAGTTCTTC. V gene TRBV28 combines with J gene TRBJ2-1; TRBD2 aligns across 8 bases. Germline V gene data show CDR1 as MDHEN and CDR2 as SYDVKM. The junction had 8 bases not matched to a gene; V was cut back by 4 bases and J by 0 bases. The length of the CDR3 is 17 residues.